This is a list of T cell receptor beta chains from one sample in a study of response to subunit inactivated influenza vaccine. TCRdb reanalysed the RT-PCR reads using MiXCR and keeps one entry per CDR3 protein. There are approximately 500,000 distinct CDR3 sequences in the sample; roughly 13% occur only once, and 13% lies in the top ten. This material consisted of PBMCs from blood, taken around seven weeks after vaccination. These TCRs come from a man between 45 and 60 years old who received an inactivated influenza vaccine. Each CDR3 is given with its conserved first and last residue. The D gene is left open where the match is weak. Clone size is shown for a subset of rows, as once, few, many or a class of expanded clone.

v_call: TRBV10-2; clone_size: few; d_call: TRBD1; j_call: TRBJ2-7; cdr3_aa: CASRDPQGASYEQYF; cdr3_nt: TGCGCCAGCAGGGATCCCCAGGGGGCCTCTTACGAGCAGTACTTC
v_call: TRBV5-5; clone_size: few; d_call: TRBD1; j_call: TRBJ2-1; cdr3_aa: CASSSTGARNEQFF; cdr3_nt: TGTGCCAGCAGCTCGACAGGGGCGAGGAATGAGCAGTTCTTC
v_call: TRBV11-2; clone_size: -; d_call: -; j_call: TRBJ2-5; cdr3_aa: CASSFNTFGRTQYF; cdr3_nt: TGTGCCAGCAGCTTCAATACCTTTGGTCGGACCCAGTACTTC
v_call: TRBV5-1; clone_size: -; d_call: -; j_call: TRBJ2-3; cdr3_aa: CASSLTNLGSSGTSTDTQYF; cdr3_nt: TGCGCCAGCAGCTTGACCAATCTTGGATCGTCTGGAACTAGCACAGATACGCAGTATTTT
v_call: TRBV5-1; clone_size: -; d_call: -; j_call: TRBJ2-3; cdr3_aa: CASSPGQFADTQYF; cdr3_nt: TGCGCCAGCAGCCCAGGACAGTTCGCAGATACGCAGTATTTT
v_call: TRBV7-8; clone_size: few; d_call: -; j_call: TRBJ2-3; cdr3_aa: CASSLVMGGGTQYF; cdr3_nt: TGTGCCAGCAGCTTAGTTATGGGAGGGGGTACGCAGTATTTT
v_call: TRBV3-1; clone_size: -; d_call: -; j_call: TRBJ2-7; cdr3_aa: CASSQSGTFYEQYF; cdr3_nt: TGTGCCAGCAGCCAGTCCGGGACATTCTACGAGCAGTACTTC
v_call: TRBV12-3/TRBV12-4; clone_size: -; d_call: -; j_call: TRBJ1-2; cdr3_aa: CASSFGAVGPYYGYTF; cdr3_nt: TGTGCCAGCAGTTTTGGGGCAGTGGGACCCTACTATGGCTACACCTTC
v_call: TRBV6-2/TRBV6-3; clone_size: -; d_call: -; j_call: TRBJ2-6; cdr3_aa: CASQQRSGANVLTF; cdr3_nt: TGTGCCAGCCAACAACGCTCTGGGGCCAACGTCCTGACTTTC
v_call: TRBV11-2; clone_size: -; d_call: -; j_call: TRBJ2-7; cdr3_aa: CASSKGHTYEQYF; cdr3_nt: TGTGCCAGCAGCAAGGGCCATACCTACGAGCAGTACTTC
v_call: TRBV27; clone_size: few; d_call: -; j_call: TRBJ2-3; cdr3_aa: CASSLGPWGPDTQYF; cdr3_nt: TGTGCCAGCAGTTTAGGGCCGTGGGGGCCAGATACGCAGTATTTT
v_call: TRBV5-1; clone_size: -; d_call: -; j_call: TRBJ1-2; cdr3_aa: CASSSTGTSSNYGYTF; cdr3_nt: TGCGCCAGCAGCTCAACCGGGACATCCTCTAACTATGGCTACACCTTC
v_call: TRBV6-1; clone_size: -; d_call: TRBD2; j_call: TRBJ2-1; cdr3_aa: CASSGLAGDNEQFF; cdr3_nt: TGTGCCAGCAGTGGGCTAGCGGGGGACAATGAGCAGTTCTTC
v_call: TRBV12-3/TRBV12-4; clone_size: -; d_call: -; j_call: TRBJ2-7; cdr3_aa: CASSLALGGLYEQYF; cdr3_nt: TGTGCCAGCAGTTTAGCCCTCGGAGGGCTCTACGAGCAGTACTTC
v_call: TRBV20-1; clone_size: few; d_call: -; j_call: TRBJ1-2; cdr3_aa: CSARVPRGLANYGYTF; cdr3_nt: TGCAGTGCTAGAGTGCCCCGAGGCCTAGCTAACTATGGCTACACCTTC
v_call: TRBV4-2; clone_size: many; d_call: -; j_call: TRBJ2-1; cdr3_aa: CASSQDLAVPYNEQFF; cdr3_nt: TGTGCCAGCAGCCAAGATCTGGCTGTCCCTTACAATGAGCAGTTCTTC
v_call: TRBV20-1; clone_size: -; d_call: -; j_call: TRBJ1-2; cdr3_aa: CSARPPPGTGYTF; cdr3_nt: TGCAGTGCTAGACCGCCCCCAGGGACGGGCTACACCTTC
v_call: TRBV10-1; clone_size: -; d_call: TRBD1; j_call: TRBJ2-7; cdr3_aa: CASSESPGQGYEQYF; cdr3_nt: TGCGCCAGCAGTGAGTCGCCCGGACAGGGCTACGAGCAGTACTTC
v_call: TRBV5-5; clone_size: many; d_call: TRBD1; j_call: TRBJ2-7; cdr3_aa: CASSWGQASSYEQYF; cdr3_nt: TGTGCCAGCAGCTGGGGACAGGCGAGCTCCTACGAGCAGTACTTC
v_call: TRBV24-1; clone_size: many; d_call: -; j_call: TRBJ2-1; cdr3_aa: CAASGASSYNEQFF; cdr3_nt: TGTGCCGCGTCCGGGGCCTCCTCCTACAATGAGCAGTTCTTC
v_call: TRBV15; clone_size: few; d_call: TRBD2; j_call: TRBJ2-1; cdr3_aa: CATSRERLAGSHEQFF; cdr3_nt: TGTGCCACCAGCAGAGAAAGGTTAGCGGGTTCCCATGAGCAGTTCTTC
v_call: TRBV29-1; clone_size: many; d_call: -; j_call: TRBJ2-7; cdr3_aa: CSAQSSYEQYF; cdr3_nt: TGCAGCGCCCAGAGCTCCTACGAGCAGTACTTC